This T cell receptor (beta chain) was captured by sequencing in a study of blood T cell repertoires in COVID-19. Study-wide context: COVID-19 samples collected from the United States, Italy and Spain covered acute and convalescent phases. T cells, B-cell-depleted T cells, or PBMCs provided the cDNA or gDNA that served as material.

Per the authors' pipeline: Amplification from reference gene primers served as the basis for estimated nucleated cell counts. Repertoires were generated with immunoSEQ multiplex PCR, while TCRdb's copy carries only in-frame clones and drops some. D and trimming come from the DNA, and the V and J calls and clone size come from that table. This repertoire shows fewer than 600,000 clones, roughly 90% found once; its top ten account for 1.8%. V shed 2 bases and J shed 6 bases, with 7 bases lying between them. The CDR3 sequence is 13 residues long. Germline loops: CDR1 MNHEY, CDR2 SVGEGT. Donors were grouped by their self-reported clinical history.

What was sequenced was PBMCs or T cells enriched from blood (not recorded which). The chain links TRBV6-2 or TRBV6-3 to TRBJ1-4; D uncertain. The clonotype was recovered from a woman aged 40 to 55 who had recovered from COVID-19. This CDR3 is CASSYRGYEKLFF. CDR3 bases: TGTGCCAGCAGTTACCGCGGATATGAAAAACTGTTTTTT.